The rows below give T cell receptor beta chains drawn from one sample of a study of T cell responses to AZD1222 COVID-19 vaccine. The assay was immunoSEQ multiplex PCR, and TCRdb's table has in-frame clones only and misses some. The sample holds roughly 160,000 clones, roughly 92% seen once. Sequencing was performed on peripheral blood, taken on day 0 of AZD1222 vaccination. All receptors derive from an adult in good health. CDR3s include the opening cysteine and the closing phenylalanine or tryptophan. Rows may omit the clone size; those that give it use once, few, many or a size class.

v_gene: TRBV27; len: 15; j_gene: TRBJ1-2; abundance: NA; CDR3aa: CASSLSLGGLQGYTF
v_gene: TRBV18; len: 14; j_gene: TRBJ2-7; abundance: NA; CDR3aa: CASSPETGGYEQYF
v_gene: TRBV3-1/TRBV3-2; len: 14; j_gene: TRBJ1-6; abundance: NA; CDR3aa: CASSQRQGGSPLHF
v_gene: TRBV5-4; len: 14; j_gene: TRBJ2-7; abundance: once; CDR3aa: CASSLTNLKAEQYF
v_gene: TRBV11-2; len: 15; j_gene: TRBJ2-2; abundance: once; CDR3aa: CASSIGGVRTGELFF
v_gene: TRBV6-5; len: 13; j_gene: TRBJ1-6; abundance: NA; CDR3aa: CASSMDRGSPLHF
v_gene: TRBV15; len: 14; j_gene: TRBJ1-1; abundance: NA; CDR3aa: CATSRKTANTEAFF
v_gene: TRBV6-5; len: 16; j_gene: TRBJ2-1; abundance: NA; CDR3aa: CASSYSRQGSYNEQFF
v_gene: TRBV6-5; len: 15; j_gene: TRBJ2-3; abundance: NA; CDR3aa: CASTYDSNRMDTQYF
v_gene: TRBV18; len: 17; j_gene: TRBJ2-7; abundance: NA; CDR3aa: CASSPLGLAGEGYEQYF
v_gene: TRBV5-4; len: 13; j_gene: TRBJ2-7; abundance: NA; CDR3aa: CASSHRESYEQYF
v_gene: TRBV28; len: 15; j_gene: TRBJ2-4; abundance: NA; CDR3aa: CASSPQRGAKNIQYF
v_gene: TRBV7-3; len: 13; j_gene: TRBJ1-3; abundance: NA; CDR3aa: CAGLGISGNTIYF
v_gene: TRBV13; len: 15; j_gene: TRBJ1-2; abundance: NA; CDR3aa: CASSFSYSNWDGYTF
v_gene: TRBV7-3; len: 13; j_gene: TRBJ2-2; abundance: NA; CDR3aa: CASRPGNTGELFF
v_gene: TRBV5-1; len: 18; j_gene: TRBJ2-3; abundance: NA; CDR3aa: CASSSNPPNRLTTDTQYF
v_gene: TRBV10-2; len: 13; j_gene: TRBJ2-5; abundance: NA; CDR3aa: CASSGNTQETQYF
v_gene: TRBV28; len: 14; j_gene: TRBJ2-7; abundance: NA; CDR3aa: CASRPGQGAYEQYF
v_gene: TRBV10-2; len: 19; j_gene: TRBJ1-6; abundance: NA; CDR3aa: CASSEAVYPGQGGNSPLHF
v_gene: TRBV4-1; len: 15; j_gene: TRBJ2-3; abundance: NA; CDR3aa: CASSPQRTPTDTQYF
v_gene: TRBV18; len: 15; j_gene: TRBJ2-5; abundance: NA; CDR3aa: CASSPYRDRVETQYF
v_gene: TRBV11-2; len: 13; j_gene: TRBJ1-2; abundance: NA; CDR3aa: CASSHGQFYGYTF
v_gene: TRBV16; len: 15; j_gene: TRBJ1-1; abundance: NA; CDR3aa: CASSPSRRMNTEAFF
v_gene: TRBV18; len: 14; j_gene: TRBJ1-5; abundance: NA; CDR3aa: CASSPTGENQPQHF
v_gene: TRBV29-1; len: 14; j_gene: TRBJ2-1; abundance: NA; CDR3aa: CSVGLVGGTGEQFF
v_gene: TRBV6-2/TRBV6-3; len: 13; j_gene: TRBJ2-7; abundance: NA; CDR3aa: CASSYLSWYEQYF
v_gene: TRBV7-9; len: 14; j_gene: TRBJ2-2; abundance: NA; CDR3aa: CASAGLAGAGELFF
v_gene: TRBV6-5; len: 15; j_gene: TRBJ1-6; abundance: NA; CDR3aa: CASSQRGTGLSPLHF
v_gene: TRBV6-1; len: 17; j_gene: TRBJ1-1; abundance: NA; CDR3aa: CASSEDVVVGMRTEAFF
v_gene: TRBV5-4; len: 17; j_gene: TRBJ2-1; abundance: few; CDR3aa: CASRASPAGTSSYEQFF
v_gene: TRBV5-6; len: 15; j_gene: TRBJ1-4; abundance: once; CDR3aa: CASSFRTTQGEKLFF
v_gene: TRBV19; len: 15; j_gene: TRBJ2-1; abundance: NA; CDR3aa: CASSFDRSSYNEQFF
v_gene: TRBV6-2/TRBV6-3; len: 17; j_gene: TRBJ2-7; abundance: NA; CDR3aa: CASSPLNPGQPYYEQYF
v_gene: TRBV4-2; len: 16; j_gene: TRBJ1-5; abundance: few; CDR3aa: CASSQVAGTGAQPQHF
v_gene: TRBV7-2; len: 13; j_gene: TRBJ1-5; abundance: NA; CDR3aa: CASSVTGLNPRHF
v_gene: TRBV27; len: 15; j_gene: TRBJ1-3; abundance: NA; CDR3aa: CASSLPTRSGNTIYF
v_gene: TRBV15; len: 14; j_gene: TRBJ2-5; abundance: once; CDR3aa: CATSPRDYQETQYF
v_gene: TRBV15; len: 16; j_gene: TRBJ2-7; abundance: NA; CDR3aa: CATSRDSFGSGYEQYF
v_gene: TRBV6-6; len: 14; j_gene: TRBJ1-2; abundance: once; CDR3aa: CASSYRGTNYGYTF
v_gene: TRBV10-3; len: 15; j_gene: TRBJ2-7; abundance: NA; CDR3aa: CAISESGQGRYEQYF
v_gene: TRBV27; len: 13; j_gene: TRBJ2-3; abundance: NA; CDR3aa: CASSLNKVNTQYF
v_gene: TRBV7-2; len: 16; j_gene: TRBJ2-6; abundance: once; CDR3aa: CASSPGQGGGANVLTF